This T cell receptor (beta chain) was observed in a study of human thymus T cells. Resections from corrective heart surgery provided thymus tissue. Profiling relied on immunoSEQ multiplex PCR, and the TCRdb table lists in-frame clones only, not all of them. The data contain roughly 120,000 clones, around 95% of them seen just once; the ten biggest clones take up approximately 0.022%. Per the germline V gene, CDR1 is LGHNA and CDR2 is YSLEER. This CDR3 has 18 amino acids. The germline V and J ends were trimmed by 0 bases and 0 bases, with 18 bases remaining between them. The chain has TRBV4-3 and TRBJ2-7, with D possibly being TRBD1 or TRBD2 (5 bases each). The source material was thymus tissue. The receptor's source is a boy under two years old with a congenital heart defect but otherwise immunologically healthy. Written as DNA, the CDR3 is TGCGCCAGCAGCCAAGATTACCCCCGGGACGGCAGCTCCTACGAGCAGTACTTC. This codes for CASSQDYPRDGSSYEQYF.